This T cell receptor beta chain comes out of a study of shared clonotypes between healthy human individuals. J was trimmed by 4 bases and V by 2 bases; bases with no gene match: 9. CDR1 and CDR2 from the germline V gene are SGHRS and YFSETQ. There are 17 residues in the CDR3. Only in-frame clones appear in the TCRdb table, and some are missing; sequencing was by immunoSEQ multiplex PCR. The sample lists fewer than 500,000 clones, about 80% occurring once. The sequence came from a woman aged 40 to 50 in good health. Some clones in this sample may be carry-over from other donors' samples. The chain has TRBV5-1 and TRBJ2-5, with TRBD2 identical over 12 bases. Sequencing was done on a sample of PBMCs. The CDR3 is CASSFYTRLAGAETQYF. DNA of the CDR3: TGCGCCAGCAGCTTTTACACAAGACTAGCGGGAGCAGAGACCCAGTACTTC.